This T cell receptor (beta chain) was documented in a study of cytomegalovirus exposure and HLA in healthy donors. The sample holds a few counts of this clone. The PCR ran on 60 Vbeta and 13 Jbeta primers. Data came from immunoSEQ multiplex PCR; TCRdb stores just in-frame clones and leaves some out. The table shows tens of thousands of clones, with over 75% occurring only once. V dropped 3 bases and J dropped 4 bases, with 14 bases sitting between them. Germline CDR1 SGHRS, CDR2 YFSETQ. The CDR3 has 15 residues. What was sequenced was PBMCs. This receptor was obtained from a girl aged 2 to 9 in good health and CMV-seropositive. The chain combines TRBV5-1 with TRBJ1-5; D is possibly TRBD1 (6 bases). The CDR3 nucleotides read TGCGCCAGCAGCTCTTGGGACATCTCAAATCAGCCCCAGCATTTT. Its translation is CASSSWDISNQPQHF.